This TCR beta chain was found in a study of cytomegalovirus exposure and HLA in healthy donors. The CDR3 has 16 amino acids. Germline V lookup: CDR1 SGHDT, CDR2 YYEEEE. Worth noting for this clone: The antigen remains unidentified. Mismatch with germline at one junction end may stem from a read error.

The study, taken as a whole, reports: Accurate predictions that matched the HLA-A and HLA-B alleles of most subjects were reportedly made from TCR beta sequences.

Use of 60 Vbeta and 13 Jbeta primers characterized the PCR. Sequencing used immunoSEQ multiplex PCR; TCRdb keeps in-frame clones, though not all of them. Among nearly 300,000 clones listed, roughly 90% were seen once. This clonotype was sampled from a man in his forties in good health and CMV-seropositive. The material sequenced was PBMCs. J is TRBJ2-5 and V is TRBV5-6; 14 nucleotides match TRBD2. The chain's CDR3 is CASSLGLAGVEETQYF. CDR3 bases: TGTGCCAGCAGTTTGGGACTAGCGGGAGTTGAAGAGACCCAGTACTTC.